This entry lists 28 T cell receptor beta chains sequenced from one sample in a study of cytomegalovirus exposure and HLA in healthy donors (dated by TCRdb to the late 2010s). Receptor libraries were prepared by the immunoSEQ multiplex PCR assay. For the multiplex PCR, a mixture combining 60 forward primers for TCR Vbeta segments and 13 reverse primers for TCR Jbeta segments was used. TCRdb obtained this table from immuneACCESS and retained in-frame rearrangements with V and J assigned. These tables miss some clones; where compared with another copy, unresolved V genes account for less than half of the shortfall, and the remainder is unexplained. Per the sample table, the count is 120,000 or so clones. The ten largest account for 3.6% of the sample. Sequenced material: PBMCs. These receptors came from a man aged 18 to 35 in good health and CMV-seronegative.

The genes are TRBV5-1 and TRBJ1-5; D is perhaps TRBD1 (6 bases). This CDR3 spans 14 amino acids. Trimming shortened V by 1 base and J by 6 bases, and 11 bases separated the two germline ends. Germline V gene lookup returns CDR1 SGHRS and CDR2 YFSETQ. CDR3 coding DNA: TGCGCCAGCAGCTTGAGCAGGGGTGGTCAGCCCCAGCATTTT. As protein: CASSLSRGGQPQHF. The variable domain in full, completed from reference TRBV5-1 and TRBJ1-5, reads KAGVTQTPRYLIKTRGQQVTLSCSPISGHRSVSWYQQTPGQGLQFLFEYFSETQRNKGNFPGRFSGRQFSNSRSEMNVSTLELGDSALYLCASSLSRGGQPQHFGDGTRLSIL.

V and J are TRBV11-2 and TRBJ2-7, with 7 bases identical to TRBD2. V lost 5 bases and J lost 3; bases outside the gene matches: 7. The germline V gene has CDR1 SGHAT and CDR2 FQNNGV. The CDR3 runs 14 residues. CDR3 sequence (DNA): TGTGCCAGCAGCGGGAGGGGCAGGTACTACGAGCAGTACTTC. This codes for CASSGRGRYYEQYF.

V is TRBV12-5 and J is TRBJ2-1; 12 nucleotides align to TRBD1. The germline V gene encodes CDR1 LGHNT and CDR2 FRNRAP. CDR3 length: 14 residues. Losses at the gene ends were 1 base for V and 12 bases for J; bases not matched to a gene: 4. The DNA of the CDR3 is TGTGCTAGTGGTTTGGCTGGGACAGGGGGCTGGCAGTTCTTC. Protein sequence: CASGLAGTGGWQFF.

The chain carries TRBV28 and TRBJ2-7; 9 nucleotides align to TRBD1. The CDR3 spans 15 residues. V shed 5 bases and J 5 bases; nucleotides not matched to a gene: 10. The germline CDR1 and CDR2 sequences are MDHEN and SYDVKM. CDR3: CASSARGQGTDEQYF. The CDR3 DNA reads as TGTGCCAGCAGTGCCCGGGGACAGGGAACGGACGAGCAGTACTTC. Together with reference TRBV28 and TRBJ2-7, the CDR3 gives the full variable domain: DVKVTQSSRYLVKRTGEKVFLECVQDMDHENMFWYRQDPGLGLRLIYFSYDVKMKEKGDIPEGYSVSREKKERFSLILESASTNQTSMYLCASSARGQGTDEQYFGPGTRLTVT.

The chain carries TRBV28 and TRBJ2-2, with D possibly TRBD2 on 5 matching bases. This CDR3 has 13 amino acids. Trimming pared 11 bases from V and 2 bases from J, leaving 12 bases between. Germline lookup yields CDR1 MDHEN and CDR2 SYDVKM. The CDR3 region is CAEGGLNTGELFF. The DNA for the CDR3 is TGTGCCGAGGGCGGACTCAACACCGGGGAGCTGTTTTTT.

This chain connects TRBV27 to TRBJ2-1, with 8 positions matching TRBD2. After removal of 2 bases from V and 9 bases from J, the junction contained 6 bases not matched to a gene. Germline V gene lookup returns CDR1 MNHEY and CDR2 SMNVEV (reference sequence). CDR3 size: 14 residues. The CDR3 here is CASSLQAGVGEQFF. The CDR3 nucleotides are TGTGCCAGCAGTTTACAAGCGGGAGTTGGTGAGCAGTTCTTC.

V gene TRBV5-4 combines with J gene TRBJ2-7; TRBD1 matches at 7 bases. The germline gives CDR1 SGHNT, CDR2 YYREEE (reference sequence). This CDR3 contains 16 residues. V shed 6 bases and J 4 bases; nucleotides not matched to a gene: 16. The CDR3 reads CASNHRGGRDPYEQYF. The DNA of the CDR3 is TGTGCCAGCAACCATAGAGGGGGCCGGGACCCATACGAGCAGTACTTC.

The genes are TRBV21-1 and TRBJ2-1; TRBD2, as called in the table, went unchecked against the DNA. TRBV21-1 is listed as a pseudogene. The CDR3 has 16 residues. The CDR3, as DNA: TGTGCCAGCAGCAAAGCGCAAGCGGGAGGGCCCGTTGAGCAGTTCTTC. It is translated as CASSKAQAGGPVEQFF.

The chain has TRBV19 and TRBJ2-7; 9 bases align to TRBD1. Trimming at V came to 5 bases and at J to 0 bases, leaving 8 bases not matched to a gene. Germline V gene sequence: CDR1 LNHDA, CDR2 SQIVND (reference sequence). The CDR3 has 16 amino acids. The CDR3, as DNA: TGTGCCAGTAGTCAACCAGGACAGGGGACCTCCTACGAGCAGTACTTC. It specifies CASSQPGQGTSYEQYF.

The chain links TRBV11-2 to TRBJ1-5; no clear D. This CDR3 is 14 amino acids long. V was pared by 4 bases and J by 5 bases, with 12 bases between. Germline V CDR1 and CDR2: SGHAT, FQNNGV. The CDR3 DNA reads as TGTGCCAGCAGCTCGGACGGAGGTTATCAGCCCCAGCATTTT. Protein product: CASSSDGGYQPQHF. The whole variable domain, filled in from reference TRBV11-2 and TRBJ1-5, reads EAGVAQSPRYKIIEKRQSVAFWCNPISGHATLYWYQQILGQGPKLLIQFQNNGVVDDSQLPKDRFSAERLKGVDSTLKIQPAKLEDSAVYLCASSSDGGYQPQHFGDGTRLSIL.

The gene calls are TRBV7-2 and TRBJ1-3; 7 bases map to TRBD1. J gave up 3 bases and V 7 bases, and 9 bases lay outside the gene matches. Germline loops: CDR1 SGHTA, CDR2 FQGNSA. The length of the CDR3 is 15 residues. CDR3 in amino acids: CASIQWRGLGNTIYF. CDR3 DNA: TGTGCCAGCATCCAGTGGAGGGGGCTTGGAAACACCATATATTTT.

The chain combines TRBV18 with TRBJ1-2, with D perhaps TRBD1 (6 bases). CDR1 and CDR2 from the germline V gene are KGHSH and LQKENI. This CDR3 is 13 amino acids long. V was pared by 2 bases and J by 7 bases, with 11 bases between. CDR3 loop: CASSPSTGSGYTF. The CDR3 region has the DNA TGTGCCAGCTCACCAAGTACAGGGAGTGGCTACACCTTC.

The chain links TRBV5-5 to TRBJ1-3, with D possibly matching TRBD1 (6 bases). Germline V gene lookup returns CDR1 SGHKS and CDR2 YYEKEE (reference sequence). Between the trimmed V and J ends, which lost 4 bases and 0 bases, there was a span of 8 bases. This CDR3 is built from 14 residues. The CDR3 loop is CASSRDTSGNTIYF. The CDR3 DNA reads as TGTGCCAGCAGCCGGGACACCTCTGGAAACACCATATATTTT.

The chain carries TRBV10-3 and TRBJ1-2; 10 nucleotides line up with TRBD1. Germline V lookup: CDR1 ENHRY, CDR2 SYGVKD. Trimming at V came to 7 bases and at J to 3 bases, leaving 2 bases not matched to a gene. The CDR3 covers 13 residues. The CDR3 spells CAIIGTGDYGYTF. In DNA, the CDR3 is TGTGCCATCATAGGGACAGGGGACTATGGCTACACCTTC.

Of note for this clone: The same CDR3 is also encoded by other DNA sequences in this sample. The J gene is TRBJ1-1, the V gene TRBV19, with D hard to call. The V end was cut by 6 bases, the J end by 2 bases, with 16 bases between. This CDR3 region has 15 residues. The V gene's germline CDR1 is LNHDA and CDR2 SQIVND (reference sequence). Here the CDR3 DNA reads TGTGCCAGTAGCCCCCGCGCAGAGGGAAACACTGAAGCTTTCTTT. It translates to CASSPRAEGNTEAFF.

The chain carries TRBV4-1 and TRBJ2-5; 8 bases fit TRBD1. The germline CDR1 and CDR2 sequences are MGHRA and YSYEKL. The CDR3 runs to 14 residues. J lost 12 bases, V lost 1 base, and 10 bases had no gene match. The CDR3 DNA is TGCGCCAGCAGCCAAGGCCTTGGACAGGGATCGAAGTACTTC. Translating it yields CASSQGLGQGSKYF.

The chain combines TRBV4-1 with TRBJ1-4; no definite D call. There are 19 residues in the CDR3. The V end was cut by 0 bases, the J end by 4 bases, with 21 bases between. Germline assignment: CDR1 MGHRA and CDR2 YSYEKL. The CDR3 nucleotides read TGCGCCAGCAGCCAAGATCTCATCGGGGTTGGCAGGTTTAATGAAAAACTGTTTTTT. Translation gives CASSQDLIGVGRFNEKLFF.

V and J are TRBV18 and TRBJ2-7, with TRBD1 as a possible D gene (5 bases). CDR3 length equals 12 residues. Per the germline V gene, CDR1 is KGHSH and CDR2 is LQKENI. Deletions cut 6 bases from V and 5 bases from J, with 11 bases between. CDR3 amino acids: CASSLGQNEQYF. Here the CDR3 DNA reads TGTGCCAGCTCTCTCGGACAAAACGAGCAGTACTTC.

The V gene is TRBV28, the J gene TRBJ1-1; 7 bases align to TRBD1. The germline gives CDR1 MDHEN, CDR2 SYDVKM. The CDR3 has 11 residues. V lost 8 bases to trimming and J lost 7 bases; unmatched junction nucleotides: 4. The CDR3 reads CASLGTVEAFF. As DNA, the CDR3 is TGTGCCAGCTTGGGGACAGTTGAAGCTTTCTTT.

This chain uses TRBV6-1 with TRBJ2-7; D may be TRBD1 (5 bases). Germline V gene sequence: CDR1 MNHNS, CDR2 SASEGT. Trimming pared 0 bases from V and 4 bases from J, leaving 13 bases between. CDR3 length equals 15 residues. In DNA, the CDR3 is TGTGCCAGCAGTGAAGCGCTTAGACAGAATTACGAGCAGTACTTC. This encodes CASSEALRQNYEQYF.

This chain uses TRBV6-5 with TRBJ2-2; maybe TRBD2 (6 bases). This CDR3 is built from 12 residues. Germline CDR1 MNHEY, CDR2 SVGAGI. V was clipped by 5 bases and J by 5 bases, with 6 bases between them. The CDR3 nucleotides are TGTGCCAGCAGTCGGGAGACCGGGGAGCTGTTTTTT. Translating gives CASSRETGELFF.

The CDR3, as DNA: TGTGCCAGCAGCTTAGGAGGGCCTCAGCCCCAGCATTTT. It encodes CASSLGGPQPQHF. The V gene is TRBV7-9, the J gene TRBJ1-5; D is uncertain. Germline CDR1 is SEHNR and CDR2 is FQNEAQ (reference sequence). V lost 1 base, J lost 6 bases, and 7 bases lay in between. This CDR3 spans 13 amino acids.

This rearrangement joins TRBV10-3 to TRBJ1-3, with D unclear. The CDR3 spans 10 residues. Germline values: CDR1 ENHRY, CDR2 SYGVKD. With 10 bases removed from V and 7 bases from J, the gap between germline ends came to 8 bases. The CDR3 region is CATPRNTIYF. The CDR3, as DNA: TGTGCCACCCCCCGTAACACCATATATTTT.

The chain has TRBV5-8 and TRBJ1-1; D is undetermined. The CDR3 covers 13 residues. The germline CDR1 and CDR2 sequences are SGHTS and YDEGEE. V was cut by 2 bases and J by 1 base, with 6 bases left in between. The CDR3 region has the DNA TGTGCCAGCAGCTTAAGCCCGAACACTGAAGCTTTCTTT. Amino acids: CASSLSPNTEAFF.

The chain uses TRBV10-2 and TRBJ2-1; 12 nucleotides line up with TRBD2. The CDR3 loop spans 16 amino acids. CDR1 WSHSY and CDR2 SAAADI come from the germline V gene. The V segment lost 0 bases and the J segment 5 bases; nucleotides outside the gene matches: 2. The CDR3 nucleotides read TGCGCCAGCAGTGAGTCTCTAGCGGGAGGGGACAATGAGCAGTTCTTC. As protein: CASSESLAGGDNEQFF.

This chain links TRBV6-1 with TRBJ1-5; the match to TRBD1 covers 7 bases. The germline gives CDR1 MNHNS, CDR2 SASEGT. The length of the CDR3 is 15 residues. Trimming at V came to 6 bases and at J to 1 base, leaving 6 bases not matched to a gene. The CDR3 DNA sequence: TGTGCCAGCAGATGGGACAGATGGAGCAATCAGCCCCAGCATTTT. It is translated as CASRWDRWSNQPQHF.

The chain joins TRBV4-2 to TRBJ1-1; TRBD1 matches at 7 bases. In germline, CDR1 is LGHNA, CDR2 YNFKEQ. The trim removed 5 bases at V and 4 bases at J, leaving 1 base unmatched. This CDR3 contains 12 residues. The CDR3 region is CASSNRGTEAFF. CDR3 DNA: TGTGCCAGCAGCAACAGGGGCACTGAAGCTTTCTTT.

The chain is built from TRBV12-5 and TRBJ2-7; tentatively, D is TRBD2 (6 bases). Germline loops: CDR1 LGHNT, CDR2 FRNRAP. The CDR3 extends over 11 amino acids. Trimming took off 4 bases at V and 7 bases at J, with 8 bases between the two ends. CDR3: CASGYGTEQYF. CDR3 coding DNA: TGTGCTAGTGGTTATGGGACTGAGCAGTACTTC. Complete variable domain (other parts from reference TRBV12-5 and TRBJ2-7): DARVTQTPRHKVTEMGQEVTMRCQPILGHNTVFWYRQTMMQGLELLAYFRNRAPLDDSGMPKDRFSAEMPDATLATLKIQPSEPRDSAVYFCASGYGTEQYFGPGTRLTVT.